The 9 T cell receptor beta chains below come from one sample, sequenced in a study of blood T cells in healthy people across ages. Primers used in a second PCR of roughly 7 to 11 cycles were a sample-barcoded 5' primer and a J-beta primer mix. One entry per CDR3 protein, called by TCRdb with MiXCR from the 5' RACE reads. Found here are roughly 1.4 million distinct CDR3 sequences, almost 60% of them singletons; the top ten hold under 8.5%. Sequencing used blood. The receptors here all came from a man between 18 and 29 years old in good health.

The V call is TRBV29-1, the J call TRBJ2-3; 8 nucleotides agree with TRBD1. The CDR3 has 18 amino acids. The V gene's germline CDR1 is SQVTM and CDR2 ANQGSEA. V was clipped by 6 bases and J by 0 bases; unmatched bases: 17. CDR3 in DNA: TGCAGCGTACCTAGGACAGGGACCTCCCCACTAAGCACAGATACGCAGTATTTT. This codes for CSVPRTGTSPLSTDTQYF.

CDR3 loop: CASTLAESLYNEQFF. In DNA form, the CDR3 reads TGCGCCAGCACCCTAGCGGAGTCCCTATACAATGAGCAGTTCTTC. This chain joins TRBV5-1 and TRBJ2-1, with 7 bases aligning to TRBD2. In germline, CDR1 is SGHRS, CDR2 YFSETQ. This CDR3 is 15 amino acids long. Germline trimming cut 6 bases from V and 4 bases from J; bases unmatched to any gene: 10.

The J gene is TRBJ2-7, the V gene TRBV20-1; 7 bases map to TRBD2. The V segment lost 4 bases and the J segment 6 bases; nucleotides outside the gene matches: 6. CDR3 length: 12 residues. Per germline, CDR1 DFQATT and CDR2 SNEGSKA (reference sequence). CDR3 sequence reads: CSATGTTLEQYF. CDR3 in DNA: TGCAGTGCTACCGGGACTACCCTCGAGCAGTACTTC.

The chain employs TRBV7-2 and TRBJ2-7, with D perhaps matching TRBD2 (5 bases). Germline CDR1 and CDR2: SGHTA and FQGNSA. CDR3 length: 13 amino acids. V dropped 3 bases and J dropped 4 bases, with 10 bases sitting between them. The CDR3 bases are TGTGCCAGCAGCTTTAAAGCGGTTTACGAGCAGTACTTC. It codes for CASSFKAVYEQYF.

The V and J genes are TRBV12-3 or TRBV12-4 and TRBJ2-1; no clear D gene. With 8 bases removed from V and 10 bases from J, the gap between germline ends came to 12 bases. The CDR3 loop spans 11 amino acids. The CDR3 DNA reads as TGTGCCAGCGGCCCCTTTTTAGAGCAGTTCTTC. Amino acids: CASGPFLEQFF.

The rearrangement joins TRBV28 to TRBJ2-5; possible D gene TRBD1, 5 bases. The CDR3 sequence is 17 residues long. The germline CDR1 and CDR2 sequences are MDHEN and SYDVKM. V was cut by 5 bases and J by 1 base, with 20 bases left in between. The CDR3 protein is CASSARTSPGPQETQYF. DNA of the CDR3: TGTGCCAGCAGTGCCCGGACAAGCCCGGGCCCCCAAGAGACCCAGTACTTC. Using reference TRBV28 and TRBJ2-5 for the parts outside the CDR3, the full variable domain is DVKVTQSSRYLVKRTGEKVFLECVQDMDHENMFWYRQDPGLGLRLIYFSYDVKMKEKGDIPEGYSVSREKKERFSLILESASTNQTSMYLCASSARTSPGPQETQYFGPGTRLLVL.

The gene calls are TRBV6-5 and TRBJ1-2, with TRBD1 as a possible D gene (5 bases). The CDR3 has 12 residues. Germline values: CDR1 MNHEY, CDR2 SVGAGI. With 7 bases removed from V and 2 bases from J, the gap between germline ends came to 8 bases. CDR3 residues: CASTQDNYGYTF. The CDR3 DNA reads as TGTGCCAGCACACAGGACAACTATGGCTACACCTTC.

The V call is TRBV24-1, the J call TRBJ2-5; D is uncertain. The CDR3 has 13 amino acids. CDR1 KGHDR and CDR2 SFDVKD come from the germline V gene. V was clipped by 4 bases and J by 5 bases, with 10 bases between them. The CDR3 coding sequence is TGTGCCACCAGTGACGCGAGCTGGGAGACCCAGTACTTC. It encodes CATSDASWETQYF.

The genes are TRBV27 and TRBJ2-7; 10 bases align to TRBD2. The CDR3 is made up of 15 amino acids. Germline V gene data show CDR1 as MNHEY and CDR2 as SMNVEV (reference sequence). V lost 4 bases, J lost 1 base, and 4 bases stayed unmatched. DNA of the CDR3: TGTGCCAGCAGTTCCCTAGCGGGGGCTTCCTACGAGCAGTACTTC. It translates to CASSSLAGASYEQYF.